A selection of T cell receptor beta chains follows, all from one sample in a study of T cell responses to AZD1222 COVID-19 vaccine. Measured with immunoSEQ multiplex PCR; TCRdb has only the in-frame clones, and not every one. The sample yields about 180,000 clones, 88% seen once. The input for sequencing was peripheral blood, taken 28 days after the second AZD1222 dose. These TCRs come from an adult who received the AZD1222 COVID-19 vaccine. The CDR3 runs from the conserved cysteine through the conserved F or W. The D gene is left open where the match is weak. Size is stated for part of the rows, as once, few or many counts, or as a class when the clone is expanded.

V	D	J	size	CDR3	DNA
TRBV30	TRBD1	TRBJ1-5	.	CAWSEKQGALDQPQHF	TGTGCCTGGAGTGAAAAACAGGGGGCTTTGGATCAGCCCCAGCATTTT
TRBV4-2	TRBD2	TRBJ2-7	.	CASSQGLADEQYF	TGTGCCAGCAGCCAAGGCCTAGCGGACGAGCAGTACTTC
TRBV2	TRBD2	TRBJ2-3	once	CASKGGASTDTQYF	TGTGCCAGCAAGGGAGGGGCTAGCACAGATACGCAGTATTTT
TRBV5-4	.	TRBJ2-3	.	CASSSPGDRTDTQYF	TGTGCCAGCAGCTCTCCTGGGGACCGCACAGATACGCAGTATTTT
TRBV24-1	TRBD1	TRBJ2-1	.	CATSDLHGTGANEQFF	TGTGCCACCAGTGATTTGCACGGGACAGGGGCCAATGAGCAGTTCTTC
TRBV7-9	.	TRBJ2-3	.	CASSGAWGDTQYF	TGTGCCAGCAGCGGAGCTTGGGGGGATACGCAGTATTTT
TRBV2	.	TRBJ2-5	.	CASSATGYETQYF	TGTGCCAGCAGTGCCACAGGGTACGAGACCCAGTACTTC
TRBV20-1	.	TRBJ1-2	.	CSAREGRGYTF	TGCAGTGCTAGAGAAGGGCGGGGCTACACCTTC
TRBV19	TRBD2	TRBJ2-1	.	CASSPRGGGNNEQFF	TGTGCCAGTAGTCCCCGGGGGGGTGGGAACAATGAGCAGTTCTTC
TRBV6-2/TRBV6-3	.	TRBJ1-5	few	CASSQGKGRISNQPQHF	TGTGCCAGCAGTCAAGGGAAAGGACGGATTAGCAATCAGCCCCAGCATTTT
TRBV3-1/TRBV3-2	TRBD1	TRBJ2-3	.	CASGQGQGASDTQYF	TGTGCCAGCGGCCAGGGACAGGGGGCCTCAGATACGCAGTATTTT
TRBV5-1	TRBD2	TRBJ2-1	.	CASSPSGRAYNEQFF	TGCGCCAGCAGTCCTAGCGGGAGGGCCTACAATGAGCAGTTCTTC
TRBV11-2	.	TRBJ2-2	.	CASTLGGANTGELFF	TGTGCCAGCACCCTGGGGGGGGCCAACACCGGGGAGCTGTTTTTT
TRBV4-2	.	TRBJ2-3	.	CASSQEGARDVIDTQYF	TGTGCCAGCAGCCAAGAAGGTGCGCGGGATGTCATTGATACGCAGTATTTT
TRBV5-6	.	TRBJ1-5	.	CASSFGSGGGQPQHF	TGTGCCAGCAGTTTTGGGTCCGGGGGCGGGCAGCCCCAGCATTTT
TRBV28	TRBD2	TRBJ2-2	.	CASGGLAGGKAGELFF	TGTGCCAGCGGGGGTCTTGCGGGAGGGAAGGCCGGGGAGCTGTTTTTT
TRBV28	.	TRBJ1-2	.	CASRIAGEGGYTF	TGTGCCAGCAGAATTGCAGGGGAGGGAGGCTACACCTTC
TRBV28	TRBD1	TRBJ2-7	.	CASSLPGTGPTGGYF	TGTGCCAGCAGTCTGCCAGGGACAGGGCCGACAGGGGGGTACTTC
TRBV12-3/TRBV12-4	.	TRBJ1-5	once	CASRQANQPQHF	TGTGCCAGCAGACAGGCCAATCAGCCCCAGCATTTT
TRBV21-1	.	TRBJ1-5	.	CASDGGVAQPQHF	TGTGCCAGCGACGGGGGGGTCGCTCAGCCCCAGCATTTT
TRBV11-3	.	TRBJ2-1	once	CASSETGEQFF	TGTGCCAGCAGCGAGACTGGTGAGCAGTTCTTC
TRBV6-5	.	TRBJ1-3	.	CASSRGLSSGNTIYF	TGTGCCAGCAGTCGAGGACTAAGCTCTGGAAACACCATATATTTT
TRBV5-1	.	TRBJ1-3	.	CASSLGVAVPGNTIYF	TGCGCCAGCAGCTTGGGGGTAGCAGTACCTGGAAACACCATATATTTT
TRBV19	.	TRBJ2-7	.	CASSIVAGEQYF	TGTGCCAGTAGTATAGTGGCGGGAGAGCAGTACTTC
TRBV6-1	TRBD2	TRBJ2-7	.	CASSEAGVTSYEQYF	TGTGCCAGCAGTGAGGCGGGAGTCACGTCCTACGAGCAGTACTTC